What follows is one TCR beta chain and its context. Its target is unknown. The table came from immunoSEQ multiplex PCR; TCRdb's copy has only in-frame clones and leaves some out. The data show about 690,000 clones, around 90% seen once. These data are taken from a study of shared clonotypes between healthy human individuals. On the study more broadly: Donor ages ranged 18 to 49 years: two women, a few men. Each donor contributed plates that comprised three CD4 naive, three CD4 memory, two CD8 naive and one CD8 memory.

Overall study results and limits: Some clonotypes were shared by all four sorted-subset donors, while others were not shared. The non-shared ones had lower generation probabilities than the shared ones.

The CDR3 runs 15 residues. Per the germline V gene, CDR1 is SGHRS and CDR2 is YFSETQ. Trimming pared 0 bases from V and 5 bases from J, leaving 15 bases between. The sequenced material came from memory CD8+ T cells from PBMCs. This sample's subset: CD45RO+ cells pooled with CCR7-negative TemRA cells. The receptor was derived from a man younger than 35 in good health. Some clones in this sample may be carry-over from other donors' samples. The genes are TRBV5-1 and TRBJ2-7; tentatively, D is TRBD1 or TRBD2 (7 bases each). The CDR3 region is CASSLGEGALNEQYF. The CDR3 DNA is TGCGCCAGCAGCTTGGGGGAGGGGGCGTTAAACGAGCAGTACTTC. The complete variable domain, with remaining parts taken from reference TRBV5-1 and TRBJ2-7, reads KAGVTQTPRYLIKTRGQQVTLSCSPISGHRSVSWYQQTPGQGLQFLFEYFSETQRNKGNFPGRFSGRQFSNSRSEMNVSTLELGDSALYLCASSLGEGALNEQYFGPGTRLTVT.